This paragraph covers one TCR beta chain sequence. The antigen is not known. The data derive from a study of PD-1 blockade in classical Hodgkin lymphoma. Overall study: Patients in the cohort were put on intravenous nivolumab, 3 mg/kg every 2 weeks.

Study-wide findings and caveats: Newly diagnosed and completely responding patients shared comparable baseline diversity. Significant TCR diversity gains by C4D1 occurred in CD4+ but not CD8+ cells. Compared with healthy donors, newly diagnosed patients reportedly showed lower baseline TCR diversity.

Every one of the patients relapsed after autologous stem cell transplantation (brentuximab vedotin exposure was variable). The germline V gene has CDR1 LGHNA and CDR2 YSLEER. V shed 3 bases and J 4 bases; nucleotides not matched to a gene: 3. The CDR3 is made up of 14 amino acids. The data were produced by immunoSEQ multiplex PCR, yet TCRdb's version contains in-frame clones alone and is incomplete. The data show some 41,000 clones, 76% seen once. The input for sequencing was peripheral blood mononuclear cells (PBMCs), taken at baseline. The chain has TRBV4-3 and TRBJ1-2; 9 nucleotides match TRBD1. The TCR comes from a human donor with classical Hodgkin lymphoma. In DNA, the CDR3 is TGCGCCAGCAGCCAGGACAGGGGTGTCTATGGCTACACCTTC. Translation: CASSQDRGVYGYTF.